This T cell receptor (beta chain) was profiled in a study of CD8+ T cells in alopecia areata. Study at large: By percentage of affected scalp area, the severity of treated patients was scored.

Sample treatment: oral pan-JAK inhibitor, 5-10 mg twice daily. The authors sorted CD4+ and CD8+ T cells from PBMCs. V was trimmed by 2 bases and J by 3 bases, leaving 8 bases between them. CDR1 and CDR2 (germline): SGHTA, FQGNSA. CDR3 length: 15 residues. Notes on the study in general: The study found that many expanded lesional clones persisted in scalp and blood during tofacitinib. Normal scalp showed lower clonality than lesional scalp, especially alopecia totalis/universalis.

On this clone itself: The antigen is unknown.

Sequencing used cDNA as its template, made by extracting RNA and reverse transcribing it. Here immunoSEQ multiplex PCR was the method, and the copy in TCRdb shows in-frame clones only, minus some. Of 150,000 to 200,000 clones listed, approximately 56% were seen once; the top ten hold 3% to 3.5%. The sequence was collected from a human donor with alopecia areata. This material consisted of CD4+ T cells sorted from blood, taken at week 4, from a patient treated with tofacitinib. The chain combines TRBV7-2 with TRBJ2-6; D unresolved. The CDR3 loop is CASSLHSSGANVLTF. DNA for the CDR3: TGTGCCAGCAGCTTACACTCTAGTGGGGCCAACGTCCTGACTTTC.